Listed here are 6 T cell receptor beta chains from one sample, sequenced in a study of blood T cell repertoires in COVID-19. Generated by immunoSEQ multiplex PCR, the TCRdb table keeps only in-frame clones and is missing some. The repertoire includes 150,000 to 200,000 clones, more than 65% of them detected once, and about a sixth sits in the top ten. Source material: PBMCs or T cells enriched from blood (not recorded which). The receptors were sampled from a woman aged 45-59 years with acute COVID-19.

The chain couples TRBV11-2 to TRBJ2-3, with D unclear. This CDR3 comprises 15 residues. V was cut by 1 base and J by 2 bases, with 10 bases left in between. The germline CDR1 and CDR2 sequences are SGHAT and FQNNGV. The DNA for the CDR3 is TGTGCCAGCAGCTTAGTGCACAGACCCACAGATACGCAGTATTTT. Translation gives CASSLVHRPTDTQYF.

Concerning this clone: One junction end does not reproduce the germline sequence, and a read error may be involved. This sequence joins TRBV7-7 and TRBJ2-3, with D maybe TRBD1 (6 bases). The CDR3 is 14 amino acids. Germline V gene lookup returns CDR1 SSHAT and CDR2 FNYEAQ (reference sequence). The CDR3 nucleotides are TGTGCTAGCAGCCCGACAGGAAGCACAGATACGCAGTATTTT. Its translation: CASSPTGSTDTQYF. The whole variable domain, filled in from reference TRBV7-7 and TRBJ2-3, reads GAGVSQSPRYKVTKRGQDVTLRCDPISSHATLYWYQQALGQGPEFLTYFNYEAQPDKSGLPSDRFSAERPEGSISTLTIQRTEQRDSAMYRCASSPTGSTDTQYFGPGTRLTVL.

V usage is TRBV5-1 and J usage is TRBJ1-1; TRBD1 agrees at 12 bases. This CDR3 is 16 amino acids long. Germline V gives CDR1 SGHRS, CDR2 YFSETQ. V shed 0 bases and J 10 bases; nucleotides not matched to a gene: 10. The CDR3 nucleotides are TGCGCCAGCAGCTTGGCCCCGGGACAGGGGGCTCAACGAGCTTTCTTT. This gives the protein CASSLAPGQGAQRAFF. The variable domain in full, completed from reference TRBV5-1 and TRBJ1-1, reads KAGVTQTPRYLIKTRGQQVTLSCSPISGHRSVSWYQQTPGQGLQFLFEYFSETQRNKGNFPGRFSGRQFSNSRSEMNVSTLELGDSALYLCASSLAPGQGAQRAFFGQGTRLTVV.

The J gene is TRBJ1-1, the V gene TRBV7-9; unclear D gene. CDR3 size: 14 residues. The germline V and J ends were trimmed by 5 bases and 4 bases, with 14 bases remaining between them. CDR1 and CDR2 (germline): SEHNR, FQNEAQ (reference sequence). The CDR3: CASSQLGMRTEAFF. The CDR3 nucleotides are TGTGCCAGCAGCCAACTAGGGATGCGCACTGAAGCTTTCTTT.

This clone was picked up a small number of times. The CDR3 protein is CASSSYRGWETQYF. CDR3 DNA sequence: TGCGCCAGCAGCTCATACAGGGGTTGGGAGACCCAGTACTTC. This rearrangement joins TRBV5-1 to TRBJ2-5; 7 bases are a match to TRBD1. Germline-derived CDR1 and CDR2 are SGHRS and YFSETQ. The CDR3 spans 14 residues. V lost 3 bases, J lost 5 bases, and 7 bases stayed unmatched. The full variable domain, rest sourced from reference TRBV5-1 and TRBJ2-5, is KAGVTQTPRYLIKTRGQQVTLSCSPISGHRSVSWYQQTPGQGLQFLFEYFSETQRNKGNFPGRFSGRQFSNSRSEMNVSTLELGDSALYLCASSSYRGWETQYFGPGTRLLVL.

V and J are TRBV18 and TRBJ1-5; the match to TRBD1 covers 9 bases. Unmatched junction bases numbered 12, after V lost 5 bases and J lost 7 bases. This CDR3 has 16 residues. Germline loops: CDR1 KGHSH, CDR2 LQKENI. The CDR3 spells CASSASGTGLTQPQHF. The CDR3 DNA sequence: TGTGCCAGCTCAGCCTCCGGGACAGGGTTAACCCAGCCCCAGCATTTT.